This record covers a single T cell receptor (beta chain). The source of the sample is a study of blood T cells in healthy people across ages. A J-beta primer mix and a sample-barcoded 5' primer were used in a second PCR of about 7 to 12 cycles. Each CDR3 protein gets one entry after TCRdb re-called the 5' RACE reads with MiXCR. Found here are roughly 800,000 distinct CDR3 sequences, about 37% of them singletons; the top ten hold 10% to 15%. Trimming stripped 3 bases from V and 5 bases from J, with 16 bases between. Germline CDR1 and CDR2: LGHNT and FRNRAP. CDR3 length: 15 amino acids. The TCR originated in a man aged 18 to 29 in good health. The sample taken for sequencing was blood. The V and J genes are TRBV12-5 and TRBJ1-2; a possible D gene is TRBD1 (5 bases). In DNA form, the CDR3 reads TGTGCTAGTGGTTTCCAGGACGGGGGAGGATATGGCTACACCTTC. This gives the protein CASGFQDGGGYGYTF. Full variable domain (remainder filled in from reference TRBV12-5 and TRBJ1-2): DARVTQTPRHKVTEMGQEVTMRCQPILGHNTVFWYRQTMMQGLELLAYFRNRAPLDDSGMPKDRFSAEMPDATLATLKIQPSEPRDSAVYFCASGFQDGGGYGYTFGSGTRLTVV.